This is a list of T cell receptor beta chains from one sample in a study of CD8+ T cells in alopecia areata. TCRdb keeps only in-frame clones here, not all; method: immunoSEQ multiplex PCR. The sample has 150,000 or so clones; around 87% are singletons. The sample consisted of CD8+ T cells sorted from blood, taken at week 0. The receptors here all came from a human donor with alopecia areata. CDR3s include the opening cysteine and the closing phenylalanine or tryptophan. A D gene is named only where the DNA matches it firmly. Size is omitted from some rows. Given values are once, few, many or a class for expanded clones.

size	D	V	J	CDR3	DNA
.	TRBD2	TRBV4-1	TRBJ2-7	CASSQDLGAGTNSKYF	TGCGCCAGCAGCCAAGATCTCGGAGCGGGAACCAATTCCAAGTACTTC
once	.	TRBV5-1	TRBJ2-3	CASSPGTSDTDTQYF	TGCGCCAGCAGCCCCGGGACATCCGACACAGATACGCAGTATTTT
.	TRBD1	TRBV30	TRBJ2-1	CAWSLVGGQGNEQFF	TGTGCCTGGAGTTTGGTGGGGGGACAGGGTAATGAGCAGTTCTTC
.	.	TRBV29-1	TRBJ2-3	CSVTPPGTDTQYF	TGCAGCGTTACCCCGCCGGGCACAGATACGCAGTATTTT
few	.	TRBV29-1	TRBJ2-1	CSVLFSGYNEQFF	TGCAGCGTTCTTTTTAGCGGTTACAATGAGCAGTTCTTC
.	TRBD1	TRBV5-1	TRBJ2-7	CASSGGQGSYEQYF	TGCGCCAGCAGCGGAGGACAGGGGTCCTACGAGCAGTACTTC
.	TRBD1	TRBV14	TRBJ2-1	CASSLYRGRDNEQFF	TGTGCCAGCAGCCTTTACAGGGGTAGGGACAATGAGCAGTTCTTC
once	.	TRBV11-2	TRBJ2-7	CASSSNTYEQYF	TGTGCCAGCAGCTCAAACACCTACGAGCAGTACTTC
.	.	TRBV4-1	TRBJ2-1	CASSQVRGHEQFF	TGCGCCAGCAGCCAAGTCAGGGGACATGAGCAGTTCTTC
once	.	TRBV10-2	TRBJ2-3	CASSEGADTDTQYF	TGCGCCAGCAGTGAGGGGGCGGACACAGATACGCAGTATTTT
.	.	TRBV4-1	TRBJ2-1	CASSPITLSGNEQFF	TGCGCCAGCAGCCCCATCACCCTTAGCGGAAATGAGCAGTTCTTC
.	.	TRBV11-2	TRBJ1-1	CASSLGTHNTEAFF	TGTGCCAGCAGCTTAGGGACACACAACACTGAAGCTTTCTTT
.	TRBD1	TRBV5-5	TRBJ1-5	CASSWTGLGNQPQHF	TGTGCCAGCAGCTGGACAGGGCTGGGCAATCAGCCCCAGCATTTT
.	.	TRBV7-9	TRBJ2-7	CASSPDSNEQYF	TGTGCCAGCAGCCCAGACAGTAACGAGCAGTACTTC
.	TRBD1	TRBV12-5	TRBJ2-3	CASGPGTGGTDTQYF	TGTGCTAGTGGGCCCGGGACAGGGGGTACAGATACGCAGTATTTT
.	TRBD1	TRBV6-5	TRBJ2-2	CATGQGASTGELFF	TGTGCCACGGGGCAGGGGGCTAGCACCGGGGAGCTGTTTTTT
.	TRBD1	TRBV7-9	TRBJ1-2	CASRYNGQGSERGYTF	TGTGCCAGCAGATACAACGGACAGGGGAGCGAGAGAGGCTACACCTTC
.	.	TRBV7-9	TRBJ2-5	CASSLGLAETQYF	TGTGCCAGCAGCTTAGGTCTAGCAGAGACCCAGTACTTC
.	.	TRBV29-1	TRBJ2-3	CSVATDGTDTQYF	TGCAGCGTGGCGACGGACGGGACAGATACGCAGTATTTT
.	.	TRBV6-1	TRBJ1-2	CASSVLIGRDYGYTF	TGTGCCAGCAGTGTATTAATTGGCAGGGATTATGGCTACACCTTC
.	.	TRBV29-1	TRBJ2-7	CSVDSPGSYEQYF	TGCAGCGTTGACTCGCCAGGGAGCTACGAGCAGTACTTC
.	TRBD1	TRBV7-8	TRBJ1-2	CASSLAKTSGGHGYTF	TGTGCCAGCAGCTTAGCCAAAACCTCAGGGGGCCATGGCTACACCTTC
.	TRBD1	TRBV10-3	TRBJ2-2	CATRQGENTGELFF	TGTGCCACCCGACAGGGCGAGAATACCGGGGAGCTGTTTTTT
.	TRBD2	TRBV29-1	TRBJ2-1	CSVEMTSGFVNEQFF	TGCAGCGTTGAAATGACTAGCGGGTTTGTCAATGAGCAGTTCTTC
.	.	TRBV21-1	TRBJ1-1	CASKWASLNTEAFF	TGTGCCAGCAAGTGGGCATCCCTGAACACTGAAGCTTTCTTT
.	.	TRBV14	TRBJ1-1	CASSQGGGYTEAFF	TGTGCCAGCAGCCAAGGGGGTGGGTACACTGAAGCTTTCTTT
.	.	TRBV11-2	TRBJ2-6	CASSRQYSGANVLTF	TGTGCCAGCAGCAGACAGTACTCTGGGGCCAACGTCCTGACTTTC
.	.	TRBV5-6	TRBJ2-7	CASSLVGPSSYEQYF	TGTGCCAGCAGCTTGGTGGGTCCCAGCTCCTACGAGCAGTACTTC
.	.	TRBV9	TRBJ2-2	CASSVATGGGVSTGELFF	TGTGCCAGCAGCGTAGCTACGGGTGGCGGGGTTAGCACCGGGGAGCTGTTTTTT
.	.	TRBV7-2	TRBJ2-7	CASSLGPQGILPYEQYF	TGTGCCAGCAGCTTAGGGCCACAGGGAATCCTTCCTTATGAGCAGTACTTC
.	.	TRBV2	TRBJ2-1	CAWLAQDNSYNEQFF	TGTGCTTGGCTAGCTCAAGACAATTCCTACAATGAGCAGTTCTTC
.	.	TRBV29-1	TRBJ2-1	CSVEGVGNEQFF	TGCAGCGTCGAGGGGGTCGGCAATGAGCAGTTCTTC
.	TRBD2	TRBV4-1	TRBJ2-7	CASSHSSGRAANEQYF	TGCGCCAGCAGCCATTCGAGCGGGAGGGCCGCCAACGAGCAGTACTTC
.	TRBD2	TRBV5-4	TRBJ2-7	CASSDTGLAGAVGVPYEQYF	TGTGCCAGCAGCGATACGGGACTAGCGGGAGCGGTAGGCGTCCCCTACGAGCAGTACTTC